Below are 19 T cell receptor beta chains sequenced from a single sample in a study of blood T cell repertoires in COVID-19. The table came from immunoSEQ multiplex PCR; TCRdb's copy has only in-frame clones and leaves some out. Of under 150,000 clones detected, approximately 85% appear once; the ten largest clones hold 6.5% to 9.5%. The material sequenced was peripheral blood. These receptors all come from a woman aged 55-69 years with COVID-19, enrolled during active disease.

This chain links TRBV5-6 with TRBJ1-2, with D possibly being TRBD1 (5 bases). The CDR3 has 15 amino acids. Trimming cost V 2 bases and J 3 bases, with 14 bases left between them. Germline V gene data show CDR1 as SGHDT and CDR2 as YYEEEE. The CDR3 is CASSLGSGKDYGYTF. The CDR3 DNA sequence: TGTGCCAGCAGCTTAGGTTCAGGGAAGGACTATGGCTACACCTTC.

This chain joins TRBV6-2 or TRBV6-3 and TRBJ2-1; 10 nucleotides line up with TRBD2. CDR3 length: 15 residues. After removal of 6 bases from V and 5 bases from J, the junction contained 7 bases not matched to a gene. In germline, CDR1 is MNHEY, CDR2 SVGEGT. As DNA, the CDR3 is TGTGCCAGCAGCCGAATAGCGGGGGGAAACAATGAGCAGTTCTTC. Amino acid sequence: CASSRIAGGNNEQFF.

The CDR3 loop reads CATETGVNTEAFF. In DNA, the CDR3 is TGTGCCACCGAAACAGGCGTGAACACTGAAGCTTTCTTT. J is TRBJ1-1 and V is TRBV10-3; D is perhaps TRBD1 (5 bases). The CDR3 is made up of 13 amino acids. The V and J ends lost 10 bases and 0 bases respectively, with 12 bases between them. Per germline, CDR1 ENHRY and CDR2 SYGVKD.

This chain uses TRBV2 with TRBJ1-6; TRBD1 might be the D (5 bases). Germline assignment: CDR1 SNHLY and CDR2 FYNNEI. The CDR3 loop spans 15 amino acids. V was trimmed by 10 bases and J by 5 bases, leaving 18 bases between them. The CDR3 region is CATSRSRVDNSPLHF. For the CDR3, the DNA is TGTGCCACCTCCCGATCCAGGGTCGATAATTCACCCCTCCACTTT.

The chain combines TRBV5-6 with TRBJ2-1, with TRBD2 matching 11 bases. V shed 0 bases and J 3 bases; nucleotides not matched to a gene: 2. Germline assignment: CDR1 SGHDT and CDR2 YYEEEE. The CDR3 runs 16 residues. The CDR3 nucleotides are TGTGCCAGCAGCTTGGCTAGCGGGGGGCACTACAATGAGCAGTTCTTC. The encoded protein is CASSLASGGHYNEQFF.

This clone was observed a few times. The chain links TRBV10-3 to TRBJ2-5; tentatively, D is TRBD2 (5 bases). V shed 10 bases and J shed 4 bases, with 13 bases lying between them. Germline assignment: CDR1 ENHRY and CDR2 SYGVKD. CDR3 length equals 12 residues. CDR3 sequence (DNA): TGTGCCACAACAGCAGAGGGAGAGACCCAGTACTTC. This codes for CATTAEGETQYF.

V and J are TRBV7-9 and TRBJ1-1; D is perhaps TRBD1 (5 bases). Trimming removed 5 bases at V and 9 bases at J, with 16 bases between. CDR1 is SEHNR and CDR2 is FQNEAQ in the germline V gene (reference sequence). The CDR3 covers 13 residues. CDR3 in amino acids: CASSLLTVSQAFF. In DNA form, the CDR3 reads TGTGCCAGCAGCCTTTTGACAGTCTCTCAAGCTTTCTTT.

The chain recombines TRBV10-3 with TRBJ2-1; 10 nucleotides agree with TRBD2. The CDR3 has 15 amino acids. Germline values: CDR1 ENHRY, CDR2 SYGVKD. With V trimmed by 8 bases and J by 5 bases, 9 bases remained unmatched. CDR3 in amino acids: CAISASGGRDNEQFF. The CDR3 nucleotides are TGTGCCATCTCGGCTAGCGGGGGCCGCGACAATGAGCAGTTCTTC.

The CDR3 sequence: CASSHGSSSRYSNQPQHF. The CDR3 nucleotides read TGTGCCAGCAGCCACGGGAGTTCTAGCCGGTATAGCAATCAGCCCCAGCATTTT. The chain carries TRBV27 and TRBJ1-5; unclear D gene. This CDR3 is 18 amino acids long. Germline V gives CDR1 MNHEY, CDR2 SMNVEV (reference sequence). V lost 6 bases to trimming and J lost 0 bases, with 21 bases between them.

In this sample, this clone turned up once. Here the CDR3 reads CAISEPDRPLGLFF. For the CDR3, the DNA is TGTGCCATCAGTGAGCCGGACAGGCCTTTGGGACTGTTTTTT. This sequence joins TRBV10-3 and TRBJ1-4; 7 nucleotides match TRBD1. Looked up from germline, CDR1 is ENHRY and CDR2 is SYGVKD. The CDR3 runs 14 residues. V shed 2 bases, J shed 13 bases, and the junction held 10 bases outside the gene matches.

The chain couples TRBV5-4 to TRBJ2-7; TRBD1 aligns across 7 bases. Trimming at V came to 5 bases and at J to 4 bases, leaving 12 bases not matched to a gene. This CDR3 contains 15 residues. Per the germline V gene, CDR1 is SGHNT and CDR2 is YYREEE (reference sequence). The CDR3 loop is CASRDERGQSYEQYF. In nucleotides, the CDR3 is TGTGCCAGCAGAGACGAGAGGGGGCAATCATACGAGCAGTACTTC.

V usage is TRBV2 and J usage is TRBJ1-3; the D gene is possibly TRBD1 (6 bases). The V end was cut by 1 base, the J end by 2 bases, with 6 bases between. Germline V gene sequence: CDR1 SNHLY, CDR2 FYNNEI. The CDR3 extends over 14 amino acids. For the CDR3, the DNA is TGTGCCAGCAGTGAAGGGGGGCCTGGAAACACCATATATTTT. Translated, it gives CASSEGGPGNTIYF.

J is TRBJ1-1 and V is TRBV13, with D possibly matching TRBD1 (5 bases). This CDR3 region has 15 residues. V lost 3 bases and J lost 1, with 12 bases in between. Germline lookup yields CDR1 PRHDT and CDR2 FYEKMQ (reference sequence). In DNA form, the CDR3 reads TGTGCCAGCAGCTTTCCGGTGACAGCGAACACTGAAGCTTTCTTT. Protein: CASSFPVTANTEAFF.

This chain uses TRBV5-8 with TRBJ1-5, with D possibly being TRBD1 (5 bases). The V gene lost 0 bases and the J gene lost 9 bases, with 16 bases spanning the gap. This CDR3 spans 15 amino acids. Germline-derived CDR1 and CDR2 are SGHTS and YDEGEE. CDR3 loop: CASSLERQGILPQHF. CDR3 sequence (DNA): TGTGCCAGCAGCTTGGAAAGGCAGGGAATTCTGCCCCAGCATTTT.

The genes are TRBV7-2 and TRBJ2-2; TRBD2 might be the D (6 bases). Per germline, CDR1 SGHTA and CDR2 FQGNSA. CDR3 length equals 16 residues. Trimming took off 8 bases at V and 3 bases at J, with 19 bases between the two ends. The CDR3 region has the DNA TGTGCCAGCGGCCCTCCTAACCGGAGGGACACCGGGGAGCTGTTTTTT. Translating it yields CASGPPNRRDTGELFF.

The rearrangement uses TRBV6-5 and TRBJ2-1; TRBD2 agrees at 12 bases. The CDR3 contains 15 residues. From germline, CDR1 is MNHEY and CDR2 SVGAGI. Trimming removed 9 bases from V and 3 bases from J; junction bases left unmatched: 6. The CDR3 sequence is CASDRLAGVYNEQFF. CDR3 sequence (DNA): TGTGCCAGTGATCGACTAGCGGGGGTCTACAATGAGCAGTTCTTC.

The chain carries TRBV3-1 (or the pseudogene TRBV3-2) and TRBJ2-2; tentatively, D is TRBD2 (6 bases). The CDR3 loop spans 14 amino acids. The ends were cut back, 4 bases at V and 4 bases at J, with 10 bases in the middle. Per germline, CDR1 LGHDT and CDR2 YNNKEL (reference sequence). The CDR3 nucleotides are TGTGCCAGCAGCCCGGGGGACCCCACCGGGGAGCTGTTTTTT. It specifies CASSPGDPTGELFF.

The rearrangement links TRBV5-1 to TRBJ1-4; no firm D call. The CDR3 is made up of 13 amino acids. Germline assignment: CDR1 SGHRS and CDR2 YFSETQ. Trimming took off 7 bases at V and 0 bases at J, with 7 bases between the two ends. CDR3 amino acids: CASGRATNEKLFF. The CDR3 DNA reads as TGCGCCAGCGGGCGTGCAACTAATGAAAAACTGTTTTTT.

The V call is TRBV7-9, the J call TRBJ2-5; 11 bases are shared with TRBD2. CDR1 is SEHNR and CDR2 is FQNEAQ in the germline V gene (reference sequence). CDR3 length equals 19 residues. V lost 0 bases, J lost 1 base, and 10 bases stayed unmatched. The CDR3 sequence is CASSLATGLAGMAQETQYF. DNA for the CDR3: TGTGCCAGCAGCTTAGCAACCGGACTAGCGGGTATGGCCCAAGAGACCCAGTACTTC. Using reference TRBV7-9 and TRBJ2-5 for the parts outside the CDR3, the full variable domain is DTGVSQNPRHKITKRGQNVTFRCDPISEHNRLYWYRQTLGQGPEFLTYFQNEAQLEKSRLLSDRFSAERPKGSFSTLEIQRTEQGDSAMYLCASSLATGLAGMAQETQYFGPGTRLLVL.